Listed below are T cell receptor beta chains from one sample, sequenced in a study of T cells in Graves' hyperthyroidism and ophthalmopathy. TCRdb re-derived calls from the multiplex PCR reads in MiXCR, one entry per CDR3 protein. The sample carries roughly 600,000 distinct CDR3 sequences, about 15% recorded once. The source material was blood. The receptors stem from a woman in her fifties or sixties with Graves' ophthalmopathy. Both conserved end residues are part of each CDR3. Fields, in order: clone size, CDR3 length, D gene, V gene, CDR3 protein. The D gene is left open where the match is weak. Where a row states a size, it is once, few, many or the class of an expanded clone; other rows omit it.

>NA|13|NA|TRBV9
CASSRNTGNDYTF
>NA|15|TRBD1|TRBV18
CASSPGTGHNSPLHF
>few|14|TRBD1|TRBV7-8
CASSVRQGPYEQYF
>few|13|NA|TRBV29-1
CSVVGGTYNEQFF
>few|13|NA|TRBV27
CASSPVSGNTIYF
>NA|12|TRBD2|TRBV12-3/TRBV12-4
CATSGSSGEQYF
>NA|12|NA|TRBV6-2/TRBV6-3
CASSLPLRSLYF
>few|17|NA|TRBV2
CASSDFGGLTGANVLTF
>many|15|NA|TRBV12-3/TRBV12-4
CASRDAGALNTEAFF
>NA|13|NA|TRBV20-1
CSARDNFQETQYF
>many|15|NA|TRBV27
CASTATTGAKNIQYF
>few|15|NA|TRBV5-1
CASSQAGGLADTQYF
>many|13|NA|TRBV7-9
CASSYLSTGELFF
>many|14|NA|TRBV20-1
CSASRYPRGAEAFF
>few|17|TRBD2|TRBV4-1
CASSPRALAGGQETQYF
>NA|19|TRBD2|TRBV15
CATSRDLGWTSGYQETQYF
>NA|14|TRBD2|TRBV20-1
CSAREGSGEDTQYF
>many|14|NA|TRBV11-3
CASSLENTGGEQYF
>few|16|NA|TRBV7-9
CASSLVLADGNQPQHF
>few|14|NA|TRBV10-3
CAISESDSPYEQYF
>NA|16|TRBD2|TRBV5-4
CASSSGGRGGKNIQYF
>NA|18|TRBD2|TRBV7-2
CASSSGLAGGSGVGELFF
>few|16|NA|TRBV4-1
CASSQSGSGFNQPQHF